This TCR beta chain was found in a study of cytomegalovirus exposure and HLA in healthy donors. Trimming left V 4 bases short and J 4 bases short, with 15 bases between. From germline, CDR1 is SGHNT and CDR2 YYREEE (reference sequence). This CDR3 is built from 15 residues. Points from the study as a whole: Rates of TCR association differed by HLA locus in a later analysis, with DRB1 highest and HLA-C lowest. V- and J-gene trimming in TCR beta was tied to a missense DCLRE1C variant by an analysis performed later.

Vbeta (60) and Jbeta (13) primers were used in the PCR. Sequencing used immunoSEQ multiplex PCR; TCRdb keeps in-frame clones, though not all of them. This table has 150,000 to 200,000 clones, roughly nine tenths appearing once. About this clone: Its specificity is unknown.

The chain uses TRBV5-4 and TRBJ1-3; TRBD1 is a possible D gene (6 bases). Material for sequencing was PBMCs. This clonotype was obtained from a girl under three years old in good health and CMV-seronegative. The CDR3 protein is CASSQWGGRGNTIYF. CDR3 DNA sequence: TGTGCCAGCAGCCAGTGGGGGGGGCGCGGAAACACCATATATTTT.